The source of this T cell receptor (beta chain) is a study of vaccination and CD4 T cells after COVID-19. Study-level results: For convalescent patients, 304 of the 307 vaccine-specific clones analyzed were classified as spike mono-reactive.

The CDR3 covers 13 residues. The germline gives CDR1 SNHLY, CDR2 FYNNEI. J lost 10 bases, V lost 8 bases, and 13 bases had no gene match. Turning to this clonotype: The antigen is undetermined.

Documented treatment: approximately 9-day PBMC culture with coronavirus spike peptide pools or control peptides (ViraFEST assay). Cells received half-medium changes with fresh IL-2 medium on days 3 and 7. The Oncomine TCR Beta short-read assay sequenced DNA from cultured CD4+ T cells. TCRdb itself ran the PCR reads through MiXCR, one entry per CDR3 protein. The table records fewer than 12,000 distinct CDR3 sequences, roughly 64% of them present only once. This TCR came from a human donor who had recovered from COVID-19. What was sequenced was CD4+ T cells from blood, cultured in vitro. The genes are TRBV2 and TRBJ1-1; the match to TRBD1 covers 7 bases. DNA for the CDR3: TGTGCCAGCGTAGACAGGGTTAACTTAGGAGCTTTCTTT. Its protein is CASVDRVNLGAFF. Full variable domain (remainder filled in from reference TRBV2 and TRBJ1-1): EPEVTQTPSHQVTQMGQEVILRCVPISNHLYFYWYRQILGQKVEFLVSFYNNEISEKSEIFDDQFSVERPDGSNFTLKIRSTKLEDSAMYFCASVDRVNLGAFFGQGTRLTVV.